Listed below are T cell receptor beta chains from one sample, sequenced in a study of cytomegalovirus exposure and HLA in healthy donors. Produced via immunoSEQ multiplex PCR; TCRdb's table is partial and in-frame only. This table has 110,000 to 150,000 clones, 80% appearing once. The source material was PBMCs. The receptors were sampled from a man aged 40-49 years in good health and CMV-seronegative. CDR3s include the opening cysteine and the closing phenylalanine or tryptophan. D genes are given only for firm matches. The listing skips clone size in some rows; elsewhere it reads once, few, many or a size class.

d_gene	abundance	v_gene	j_gene	CDR3nt	CDR3aa
NA	NA	TRBV5-1	TRBJ2-7	TGCGCCAGCAGCCGCACCGGGCTAGCGTCCGAGCAGTACTTC	CASSRTGLASEQYF
TRBD1	few	TRBV6-5	TRBJ1-6	TGTGCCAGCAGCCCCGGGACAGAAAATTCACCCCTCCACTTT	CASSPGTENSPLHF
TRBD2	few	TRBV10-3	TRBJ2-1	TGTGCCATCAGTGACGGGAGGGCCGACAATGAGCAGCTCTTC	CAISDGRADNEQLF
NA	NA	TRBV6-1	TRBJ1-5	TGTGCCAGCACGGATCCGGGATTCAATCAGCCCCAGCATTTT	CASTDPGFNQPQHF
TRBD1	NA	TRBV5-6	TRBJ2-5	TGTGCCAGCAGCGCCCGGGACAGGGGTCAAGAGACCCAGTACTTC	CASSARDRGQETQYF
NA	NA	TRBV7-2	TRBJ1-1	TGTGCCAGCAGCTTAGCGGCGAACACTGAAGCTTTCTTT	CASSLAANTEAFF
TRBD1	NA	TRBV5-4	TRBJ1-1	TGTGCCAGCAGCTTGGGGACAGGGGCTACTGAAGCTTTCTTT	CASSLGTGATEAFF
NA	NA	TRBV6-5	TRBJ1-4	TGTGCCAGCAGGGGCCTCTTTAATGAAAAACTGTTTTTT	CASRGLFNEKLFF
TRBD1	NA	TRBV27	TRBJ1-3	TGTGCCAGCAGCCGGGACAGAGCCTCTGGAAACACCATATATTTT	CASSRDRASGNTIYF
NA	NA	TRBV18	TRBJ2-5	TGTGCCAGCTCACCACCTGAAGAACAGCAGACCCAGTACTTC	CASSPPEEQQTQYF
TRBD1	NA	TRBV18	TRBJ1-5	TGTGCCAGCTCACCCGGGACAGGGGGCTGGGTAGTGTTGCCCCAGCATTTT	CASSPGTGGWVVLPQHF
TRBD2	NA	TRBV7-6	TRBJ2-3	TGTGCCAGCAGCGCGGGACTAGGCAGCACAGATACGCAGTATTTT	CASSAGLGSTDTQYF
NA	NA	TRBV9	TRBJ2-2	TGTGCCAGCAGCGTAGATGGGGGGTCGGCCGGGGAGCTGTTTTTT	CASSVDGGSAGELFF
TRBD2	NA	TRBV5-1	TRBJ2-1	TGCGCCAGCAGCCTTGCATCCAGCGGGGGGGCCGGAAATGAGCAGTTCTTC	CASSLASSGGAGNEQFF
TRBD2	NA	TRBV4-2	TRBJ2-1	TGTGCCAGCAGCCAAGAAATCACTAGCGGGGACAATGAGCAGTTCTTC	CASSQEITSGDNEQFF
NA	NA	TRBV2	TRBJ2-2	TGTGCCAGCAGTACCGACAGGAGAGCCACCGGGGAGCTGTTTTTT	CASSTDRRATGELFF
TRBD1	once	TRBV19	TRBJ1-5	TGTGCCAGTAGTATAATGACAGGGTATAGCAATCAGCCCCAGCATTTT	CASSIMTGYSNQPQHF
NA	NA	TRBV27	TRBJ1-1	TGTGCCAGCAGTTTCGAGGGGAGGTACACTGAAGCTTTCTTT	CASSFEGRYTEAFF
TRBD1	few	TRBV2	TRBJ1-1	TGTGCCAGCAGTGGGCTAGGGACAGGGAACACTGAAGCTTTCTTT	CASSGLGTGNTEAFF
TRBD2	once	TRBV29-1	TRBJ2-3	TGCAGCGTTCAACCCCCTCGCGGGGGGGGGAGTACGCAGTATTTT	CSVQPPRGGGSTQYF
TRBD2	NA	TRBV11-2	TRBJ2-5	TGTGCCAGCAGCTTTAGCGGGGGGGCGTCAGAGACCCAGTACTTC	CASSFSGGASETQYF
NA	once	TRBV5-1	TRBJ1-2	TGCGCCAGCAGCTTGGCCGGCGGGGGGCTGGATGGCTACACCTTC	CASSLAGGGLDGYTF
NA	once	TRBV28	TRBJ2-7	TGTGCCAGCAGTTTGGGCAGCAGCTCCTACGAGCAGTACTTC	CASSLGSSSYEQYF
NA	once	TRBV20-1	TRBJ2-1	TGCAGTGCGGTAGATTTTGAGCAGTTCTTC	CSAVDFEQFF
NA	NA	TRBV30	TRBJ1-5	TGTGCCTGGAGTGATAGTCGGCGGGGGCAGCCCCAGCATTTT	CAWSDSRRGQPQHF
NA	NA	TRBV7-8	TRBJ1-5	TGTGCCAGCAGCTTAGTAGGGACAAACAATCAGCCCCAGCATTTT	CASSLVGTNNQPQHF
NA	once	TRBV18	TRBJ1-4	TGTGCCAGCTCACCACAATTAGCTGCAACTAATGAAAAACTGTTTTTT	CASSPQLAATNEKLFF
NA	once	TRBV4-2	TRBJ2-3	TGTGCCAGCAGCCAAGATTCACTTTTGGTTTCCGATACGCAGTATTTT	CASSQDSLLVSDTQYF
TRBD1	once	TRBV25-1	TRBJ1-5	TGTGCCAGCAGTGCGGGACAGGGGCAGCAGCCCCAGCATTTT	CASSAGQGQQPQHF
NA	NA	TRBV7-9	TRBJ2-5	TGTGCCAGCAGCTTAGATGGTGGGGGCTTCTCCCAAGAGACCCAGTACTTC	CASSLDGGGFSQETQYF
TRBD1	NA	TRBV7-8	TRBJ1-1	TGTGCCAGCAGCTTAGCGGGACAGGGGCGACTCACTGAAGCTTTCTTT	CASSLAGQGRLTEAFF
NA	NA	TRBV19	TRBJ1-2	TGTGCCAGTGGAGACTATGGCTACACCTTC	CASGDYGYTF
TRBD1	few	TRBV10-2	TRBJ1-2	TGCGCCAGCAGTGAGTCCGGACAGGCCTATGGCTACACCTTC	CASSESGQAYGYTF
NA	NA	TRBV6-1	TRBJ2-7	TGTGCCAGCAGTGAAATTGGCAGGGCAATTTCCTACGAGCAGTACTTC	CASSEIGRAISYEQYF
NA	few	TRBV5-6	TRBJ2-7	TGTGCCACCCGCAAACTATCTGACTCCTACGAGCAGTACTTC	CATRKLSDSYEQYF
NA	NA	TRBV6-5	TRBJ2-7	TGTGCCAGCAAAGGACAGACCTACGAGCAGTACTTC	CASKGQTYEQYF
TRBD1	NA	TRBV6-5	TRBJ1-6	TGTGCCAGCAGTTATGGGGACAGCTCTAATTCACCCCTCCACTTT	CASSYGDSSNSPLHF
NA	NA	TRBV14	TRBJ1-4	TGTGCCAGCAGCCAATTGGGAGGGCTTAATGAAAAACTGTTTTTT	CASSQLGGLNEKLFF
TRBD2	NA	TRBV6-4	TRBJ2-2	TGTGCCAGCAGTGAAAGGGCCGGGAGGACCGGGGAGCTGTTTTTT	CASSERAGRTGELFF
TRBD1	NA	TRBV5-1	TRBJ1-2	TGCGCCAGCAGCTTGGATGGGACAGGGGGCTTTGGCTACACCTTC	CASSLDGTGGFGYTF
NA	NA	TRBV11-2	TRBJ1-3	TGTGCCAGCAGCCCCCGGACAGTTGGAAACACCATATATTTT	CASSPRTVGNTIYF
TRBD1	NA	TRBV18	TRBJ2-1	TGTGCCAGCTCACCGGTGACAGGGGTCGAGCAGTTCTTC	CASSPVTGVEQFF
TRBD1	few	TRBV2	TRBJ1-4	TGTGCCAGCAGAAGACAGGGGCTCGGGGAAAAACTGTTTTTT	CASRRQGLGEKLFF
NA	NA	TRBV7-9	TRBJ2-2	TGTGCCAGCAGCTTAGATGGGGGGACAGTTAACACCGGGGAGCTGTTTTTT	CASSLDGGTVNTGELFF
TRBD1	NA	TRBV5-1	TRBJ1-5	TGCGCCAGCAGCTTGGCCGGGACAGAATATCAGCCCCAGCATTTT	CASSLAGTEYQPQHF